Listed below are T cell receptor beta chains from one sample, sequenced in a study of T-cell reconstitution after alpha-beta-depleted transplantation in children. TCRdb reanalysed the PCR reads using MiXCR and keeps one entry per CDR3 protein. Among 300,000 to 400,000 distinct CDR3 sequences listed, 15% to 20% were seen once. The specimen comprised PBMCs, mostly from graft donor cells, sampled 360 days after TCRalphabeta/CD19-depleted stem cell transplant. These receptors came from a male patient aged 2 to 9 who had a stem cell transplant for acute lymphoblastic leukemia, so the T cells may come from the graft donor. Each CDR3 is given with its conserved first and last residue. The D gene is left open where the match is weak. Not every row has a clone size; where given, it reads once, few, many or a size class.

>TRBJ2-3|TRBD2|TRBV20-1|many
TGCAGTGCTAGAGCCAGCGGGAGGGCCAGGGGTACGCAGTATTTT
CSARASGRARGTQYF
>TRBJ1-1|NA|TRBV4-2|NA
TGTGCCATCAGCCCCGGGGGGGGGACTGAAGCTTTCTTT
CAISPGGGTEAFF
>TRBJ2-1|NA|TRBV15|few
TGTGCCACCACCCCGACCCTAGGTGCCCCTATCAATGAGCAGTTCTTC
CATTPTLGAPINEQFF
>TRBJ2-3|TRBD1|TRBV5-4|few
TGTGCCAGCAGCAGACAGGGGAACACAGATACGCAGTATTTT
CASSRQGNTDTQYF
>TRBJ2-1|NA|TRBV29-1|few
TGCAGCGTTCCCCTGGACAATGAGCAGTTCTTC
CSVPLDNEQFF
>TRBJ1-1|NA|TRBV6-1|few
TGTGCCAGCAGGGGGGGGGCCCTGAGGACTGAAGCTTTCTTT
CASRGGALRTEAFF
>TRBJ1-6|NA|TRBV4-3|NA
TGCGCCAGCAGCCAAGATCGGGACACGAGGGGTTCACCCCTCCACTTT
CASSQDRDTRGSPLHF
>TRBJ2-7|TRBD2|TRBV18|NA
TGTGCCAGCTCAGCTAGCGGGAGCTTCTACGAGCAGTACTTC
CASSASGSFYEQYF
>TRBJ2-1|TRBD2|TRBV10-3|many
TGTGCCAAAAAGCGGGATAATGAGCAGTTCTTC
CAKKRDNEQFF
>TRBJ2-2|NA|TRBV9|many
TGTGCCAGCAGCGCCATACTAGATGGGGAGCTGTTTTTT
CASSAILDGELFF
>TRBJ2-4|NA|TRBV6-1|many
TGTGCCAGCAGGGGACCAGTGGTAGCCAAAAACATTCAGTACTTC
CASRGPVVAKNIQYF
>TRBJ2-2|NA|TRBV7-2|NA
TGTGCCAGCATCGACCTTGCGAACACCGGGGAGCTGTTTTTT
CASIDLANTGELFF
>TRBJ2-7|NA|TRBV12-3/TRBV12-4|many
TGTGCCAGCAGCGTAGGTCTAGCCTTGCCCTACGAGCAGTACTTC
CASSVGLALPYEQYF
>TRBJ1-1|NA|TRBV12-2|NA
TGTGCAAGTCGCTTAGGGGACGGGCTCAACACTGAAGCTTTCTTT
CASRLGDGLNTEAFF
>TRBJ2-1|TRBD2|TRBV12-3/TRBV12-4|NA
TGTGCCAGCACCCCCGGGAGGTGGAATGAGCAGTTCTTC
CASTPGRWNEQFF
>TRBJ2-2|TRBD1|TRBV18|many
TGTGCCAGCCACAGGGGGTCGGACACCGGGGAGCTGTTTTTT
CASHRGSDTGELFF